These 23 T cell receptor beta chains share one sample of origin, sequenced in a study of T cell responses to AZD1222 COVID-19 vaccine. TCRdb's table, derived via immunoSEQ multiplex PCR, lists solely in-frame clones and lacks some. Of roughly 100,000 clones in the sample, about 92% are singletons; the top ten hold 4% to 6%. The source was peripheral blood, collected on day 0 of AZD1222 vaccination. Receptors originate from an adult in good health.

This clone occurred once. V and J are TRBV5-1 and TRBJ2-5; 10 nucleotides line up with TRBD2. The CDR3 sequence is 15 residues long. The germline CDR1 and CDR2 sequences are SGHRS and YFSETQ. The ends lost 9 bases at V and 0 bases at J; junction bases unmatched: 8. CDR3 DNA: TGCGCCACCACTAGCGGGGTCCTGTACCAAGAGACCCAGTACTTC. This codes for CATTSGVLYQETQYF.

The rearrangement links TRBV6-2 or TRBV6-3 to TRBJ2-7; TRBD2 agrees at 8 bases. This CDR3 region has 14 residues. CDR1 and CDR2 (germline): MNHEY, SVGEGT. Unmatched junction bases numbered 0, after V lost 2 bases and J lost 0 bases. This chain's CDR3 is CASSYTSGSYEQYF. CDR3 nucleotides: TGTGCCAGCAGTTACACTAGCGGCTCCTACGAGCAGTACTTC.

This clone has only a few counts. The gene calls are TRBV6-5 and TRBJ1-4, with TRBD1 matching over 8 bases. V shed 5 bases, J shed 6 bases, and the junction held 8 bases outside the gene matches. Per the germline V gene, CDR1 is MNHEY and CDR2 is SVGAGI. This CDR3 comprises 15 residues. CDR3 residues: CASSRGQGKDEKLFF. Written as DNA, the CDR3 is TGTGCCAGCAGTCGCGGACAGGGTAAAGATGAAAAACTGTTTTTT.

This chain uses TRBV3-1 (or the pseudogene TRBV3-2) with TRBJ2-5, with 7 bases matching TRBD2. This CDR3 has 16 residues. Germline V gene data show CDR1 as LGHDT and CDR2 as YNNKEL (reference sequence). Losses at the gene ends were 0 bases for V and 2 bases for J; bases not matched to a gene: 6. The CDR3 is CASSQDGPGGQETQYF. DNA of the CDR3: TGTGCCAGCAGCCAAGATGGGCCGGGGGGTCAAGAGACCCAGTACTTC.

V and J are TRBV6-6 and TRBJ1-1; D is unresolved. Germline CDR1 reads MNHNY; CDR2 reads SVGAGI (reference sequence). Trimming took 1 base from V and 1 from J, leaving 13 bases between them. The CDR3 extends over 16 amino acids. The CDR3 DNA reads TGTGCCAGCAGTTACTTTCGCCCGACGGGGAACACTGAAGCTTTCTTT. As protein: CASSYFRPTGNTEAFF.

The rearrangement uses TRBV7-6 and TRBJ2-5; TRBD2 aligns across 8 bases. Per the germline V gene, CDR1 is SGHVS and CDR2 is FNYEAQ. V lost 1 base and J lost 0; bases outside the gene matches: 10. The CDR3 loop spans 18 amino acids. CDR3 bases: TGTGCCAGCAGCTTAGTTCCTACTAGCGGACAATACCAAGAGACCCAGTACTTC. It encodes CASSLVPTSGQYQETQYF.

The chain has TRBV9 and TRBJ2-7; 10 positions match TRBD2. The CDR3 covers 14 residues. Germline CDR1 SGDLS, CDR2 YYNGEE. V lost 0 bases, J lost 6 bases, and 3 bases stayed unmatched. Here the CDR3 DNA reads TGTGCCAGCAGCGTAGAAGCGGGGGGGCTCGAGCAGTACTTC. It codes for CASSVEAGGLEQYF. The variable domain in full, completed from reference TRBV9 and TRBJ2-7, reads DSGVTQTPKHLITATGQRVTLRCSPRSGDLSVYWYQQSLDQGLQFLIQYYNGEERAKGNILERFSAQQFPDLHSELNLSSLELGDSALYFCASSVEAGGLEQYFGPGTRLTVT.

The chain employs TRBV5-4 and TRBJ1-3; 8 bases map to TRBD1. The germline V gene has CDR1 SGHNT and CDR2 YYREEE (reference sequence). The CDR3 extends over 14 amino acids. V lost 4 bases and J lost 4; bases outside the gene matches: 4. The DNA for the CDR3 is TGTGCCAGCAGCAGCTACAGGGGGGGAAACACCATATATTTT. Amino acids: CASSSYRGGNTIYF.

The chain has TRBV10-3 and TRBJ2-1, with 10 positions matching TRBD1. The CDR3 sequence is 13 residues long. The V gene's germline CDR1 is ENHRY and CDR2 SYGVKD. The J segment lost 7 bases and the V segment lost 10 bases, leaving 7 bases of the junction unmatched. The CDR3: CATGQGVSNEQFF. CDR3 DNA: TGTGCCACCGGACAGGGGGTTAGTAATGAGCAGTTCTTC.

The chain is built from TRBV10-3 and TRBJ1-1; D is unclear. Germline CDR1 reads ENHRY; CDR2 reads SYGVKD. V lost 8 bases and J 0 bases, leaving 10 bases between the germline ends. CDR3 length: 13 residues. The CDR3 DNA is TGTGCCATCGTTGGCGCCCTGAACACTGAAGCTTTCTTT. Translated: CAIVGALNTEAFF.

The rearrangement uses TRBV18 and TRBJ1-1; D is uncertain. The CDR3 is made up of 14 amino acids. CDR1 and CDR2 (germline): KGHSH, LQKENI. The V end was cut by 4 bases, the J end by 3 bases, with 12 bases between. CDR3 sequence reads: CASSLAAGYTEAFF. CDR3 DNA sequence: TGTGCCAGCTCACTAGCCGCGGGGTACACTGAAGCTTTCTTT. The whole variable domain, remainder taken from reference TRBV18 and TRBJ1-1, is NAGVMQNPRHLVRRRGQEARLRCSPMKGHSHVYWYRQLPEEGLKFMVYLQKENIIDESGMPKERFSAEFPKEGPSILRIQQVVRGDSAAYFCASSLAAGYTEAFFGQGTRLTVV.

The chain joins TRBV3-1 (or the pseudogene TRBV3-2) to TRBJ2-3, with 8 bases matching TRBD2. The germline CDR1 and CDR2 sequences are LGHDT and YNNKEL (reference sequence). The CDR3 is 12 residues long. Trimming took 7 bases from V and 10 from J; bases not matched to a gene: 7. The CDR3 DNA is TGTGCCAGCACCTACGGGGGGGGATCGCAGTATTTT. Protein sequence: CASTYGGGSQYF.

The chain uses TRBV18 and TRBJ2-5; the D is unclear. The V gene's germline CDR1 is KGHSH and CDR2 LQKENI. This CDR3 is built from 13 residues. V was cut by 0 bases and J by 4 bases, with 6 bases left in between. The CDR3 region is CASSPPTGETQYF. CDR3 DNA: TGTGCCAGCTCACCACCTACGGGAGAGACCCAGTACTTC.

The rearrangement uses TRBV6-6 and TRBJ1-6, with unresolved D. The V end lost 2 bases, the J end lost 4 bases, and 6 bases lay between the germline ends. From germline, CDR1 is MNHNY and CDR2 SVGAGI (reference sequence). This CDR3 is built from 14 residues. The CDR3 coding sequence is TGTGCCAGCAGTTACGCCCGGTATAATTCACCCCTCCACTTT. Its protein product is CASSYARYNSPLHF.

The chain employs TRBV6-5 and TRBJ1-6; 8 bases are a match to TRBD1. The germline V gene encodes CDR1 MNHEY and CDR2 SVGAGI. V lost 8 bases to trimming and J lost 10 bases; unmatched junction nucleotides: 10. There are 14 residues in the CDR3. The CDR3 region has the DNA TGTGCCAGCCATAGACAGGGGTTATGGTCACCCCTCCACTTT. Amino acid sequence: CASHRQGLWSPLHF.

J is TRBJ2-1 and V is TRBV11-3; D unresolved. Trimming pared 5 bases from V and 3 bases from J, leaving 14 bases between. The CDR3 extends over 15 amino acids. Germline assignment: CDR1 SGHNT and CDR2 YENEEA. Written as DNA, the CDR3 is TGTGCCAGCAGCCTTAATCGGCGTAGCTACAATGAGCAGTTCTTC. It encodes CASSLNRRSYNEQFF.

CDR3: CACQVAGAYEQYF. The CDR3 bases are TGTGCCTGTCAGGTAGCGGGGGCCTACGAGCAGTACTTC. V usage is TRBV30 and J usage is TRBJ2-7; TRBD2 aligns across 9 bases. Trimming at V came to 6 bases and at J to 2 bases, leaving 5 bases not matched to a gene. Per germline, CDR1 GTSNPN and CDR2 SVGIG (reference sequence). CDR3 length: 13 residues.

The gene calls are TRBV27 and TRBJ1-2; a weak D match, TRBD1 (5 bases). The length of the CDR3 is 13 residues. Germline CDR1 and CDR2: MNHEY and SMNVEV (reference sequence). V was cut by 4 bases and J by 6 bases, with 12 bases left in between. The CDR3 bases are TGTGCCAGCAGTTCCCGGGGGACTGATGGCTACACCTTC. Translating gives CASSSRGTDGYTF.

The genes are TRBV6-5 and TRBJ2-2; D ambiguous. V was shortened by 6 bases and J by 0 bases, with 8 bases between the two germline ends. The CDR3 is made up of 14 amino acids. Germline CDR1 MNHEY, CDR2 SVGAGI. This chain's CDR3 is CASRVDTNTGELFF. CDR3 nucleotides: TGTGCCAGCAGAGTGGATACGAACACCGGGGAGCTGTTTTTT.

This clone was seen more than once but under ten times. The chain uses TRBV2 and TRBJ1-1; weak D call: TRBD1 (5 bases). V was cut by 7 bases and J by 4 bases, with 10 bases left in between. CDR1 is SNHLY, CDR2 FYNNEI, per germline. The CDR3 has 12 residues. The CDR3, as DNA: TGTGCCAGCATCCAGGGTGGCACTGAAGCTTTCTTT. Translated, it gives CASIQGGTEAFF.

CDR3 nucleotide sequence: TGTGCCAGCAGCTTGTATGGGCTTCAGCCCCAGCATTTT. This codes for CASSLYGLQPQHF. This rearrangement joins TRBV5-6 to TRBJ1-5; unclear D gene. CDR1 SGHDT and CDR2 YYEEEE come from the germline V gene. This CDR3 region has 13 residues. Between the trimmed V and J ends, which lost 1 base and 6 bases, there was a span of 8 bases.

This chain links TRBV5-1 with TRBJ2-5, with D possibly TRBD2 on 5 matching bases. Germline V gene data show CDR1 as SGHRS and CDR2 as YFSETQ. Trimming stripped 6 bases from V and 5 bases from J, with 14 bases between. The CDR3 covers 13 residues. CDR3 DNA sequence: TGCGCCAGCAATCGGGATTTTCGGGAGACCCAGTACTTC. Encoded protein: CASNRDFRETQYF.

This clone was recorded once. V usage is TRBV10-3 and J usage is TRBJ2-1; 10 nucleotides match TRBD1. Germline V gives CDR1 ENHRY, CDR2 SYGVKD. V dropped 10 bases and J dropped 9; count of bases not matched to a gene: 9. The CDR3 is 13 residues long. The CDR3 region has the DNA TGTGCCAGCGACAGGGGGCCCGACAGTGAGCAGTTCTTC. It translates to CASDRGPDSEQFF.